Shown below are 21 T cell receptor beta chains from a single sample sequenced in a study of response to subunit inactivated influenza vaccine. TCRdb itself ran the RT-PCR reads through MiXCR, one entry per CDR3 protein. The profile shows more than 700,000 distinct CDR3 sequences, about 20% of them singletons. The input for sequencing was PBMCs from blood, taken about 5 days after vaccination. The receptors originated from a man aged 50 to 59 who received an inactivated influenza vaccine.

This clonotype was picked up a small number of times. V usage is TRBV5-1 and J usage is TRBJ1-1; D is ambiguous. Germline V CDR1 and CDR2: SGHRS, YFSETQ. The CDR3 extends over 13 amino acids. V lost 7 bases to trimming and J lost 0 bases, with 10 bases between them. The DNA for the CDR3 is TGCGCCAGCCACCTCGACGTGAACACTGAAGCTTTCTTT. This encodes CASHLDVNTEAFF.

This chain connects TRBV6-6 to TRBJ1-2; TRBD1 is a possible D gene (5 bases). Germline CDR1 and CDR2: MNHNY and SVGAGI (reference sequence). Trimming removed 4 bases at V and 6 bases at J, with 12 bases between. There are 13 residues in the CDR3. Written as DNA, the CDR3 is TGTGCCAGCAGTTTGGGACTATCAGATGGCTACACCTTC. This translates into CASSLGLSDGYTF.

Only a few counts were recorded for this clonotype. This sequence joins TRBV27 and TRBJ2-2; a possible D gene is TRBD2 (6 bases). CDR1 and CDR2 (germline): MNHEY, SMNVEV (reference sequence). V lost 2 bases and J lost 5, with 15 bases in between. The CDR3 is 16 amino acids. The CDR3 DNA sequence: TGTGCCAGCAGTTTAATCGGGGGAGCGAGTACCGGGGAGCTGTTTTTT. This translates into CASSLIGGASTGELFF.

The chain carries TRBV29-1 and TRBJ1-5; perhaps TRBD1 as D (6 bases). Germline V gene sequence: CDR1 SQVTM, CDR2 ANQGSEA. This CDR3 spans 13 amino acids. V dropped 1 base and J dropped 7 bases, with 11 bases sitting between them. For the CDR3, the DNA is TGCAGCGTTGAAGGTCTGAGGGGGCAGCCCCAGCATTTT. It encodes CSVEGLRGQPQHF.

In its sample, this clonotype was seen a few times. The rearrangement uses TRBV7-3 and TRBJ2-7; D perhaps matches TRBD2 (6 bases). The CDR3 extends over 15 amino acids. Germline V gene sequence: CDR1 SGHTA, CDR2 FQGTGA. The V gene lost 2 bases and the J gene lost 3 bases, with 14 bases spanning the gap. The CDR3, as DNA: TGTGCCAGCAGCTTAGTGGCGGGGCCTCTCTACGAGCAGTACTTC. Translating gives CASSLVAGPLYEQYF.

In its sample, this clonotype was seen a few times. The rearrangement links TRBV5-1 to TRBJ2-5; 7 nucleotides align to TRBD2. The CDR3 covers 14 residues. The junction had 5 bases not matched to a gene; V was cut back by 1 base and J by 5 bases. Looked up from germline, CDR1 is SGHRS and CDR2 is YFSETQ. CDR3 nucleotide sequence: TGCGCCAGCAGCTTGTTCGGGGGGAGGGAGACCCAGTACTTC. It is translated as CASSLFGGRETQYF. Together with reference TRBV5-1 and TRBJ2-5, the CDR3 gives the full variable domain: KAGVTQTPRYLIKTRGQQVTLSCSPISGHRSVSWYQQTPGQGLQFLFEYFSETQRNKGNFPGRFSGRQFSNSRSEMNVSTLELGDSALYLCASSLFGGRETQYFGPGTRLLVL.

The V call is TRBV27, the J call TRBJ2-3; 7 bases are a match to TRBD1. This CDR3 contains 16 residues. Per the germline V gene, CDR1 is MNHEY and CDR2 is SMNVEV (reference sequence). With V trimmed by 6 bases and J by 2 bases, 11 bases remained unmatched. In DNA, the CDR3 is TGTGCCAGCAGCCGGCTGGGACAGCGATACACAGATACGCAGTATTTT. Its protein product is CASSRLGQRYTDTQYF.

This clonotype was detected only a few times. The CDR3 DNA is TGTGCCAGCAGCCCGACATGGGGTAGGGATTCACCCCTCCACTTT. Translating it yields CASSPTWGRDSPLHF. V and J are TRBV7-9 and TRBJ1-6; D unclear. From germline, CDR1 is SEHNR and CDR2 FQNEAQ (reference sequence). The V end lost 5 bases, the J end lost 8 bases, and 16 bases lay between the germline ends. The CDR3 extends over 15 amino acids. The full variable domain, its missing parts supplied by reference TRBV7-9 and TRBJ1-6, is DTGVSQNPRHKITKRGQNVTFRCDPISEHNRLYWYRQTLGQGPEFLTYFQNEAQLEKSRLLSDRFSAERPKGSFSTLEIQRTEQGDSAMYLCASSPTWGRDSPLHFGNGTRLTVT.

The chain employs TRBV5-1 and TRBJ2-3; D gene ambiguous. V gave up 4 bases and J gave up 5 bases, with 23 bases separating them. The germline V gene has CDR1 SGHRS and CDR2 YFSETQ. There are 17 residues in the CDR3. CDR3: CASSPFLTEALGDTQYF. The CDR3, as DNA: TGCGCCAGCAGCCCCTTCCTAACGGAAGCTTTGGGAGATACGCAGTATTTT.

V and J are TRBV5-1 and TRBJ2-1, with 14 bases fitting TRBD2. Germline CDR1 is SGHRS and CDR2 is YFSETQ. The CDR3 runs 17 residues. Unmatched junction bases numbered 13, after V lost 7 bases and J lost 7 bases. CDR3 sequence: CASGNTGLAGGQNEQFF. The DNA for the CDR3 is TGCGCCAGCGGAAATACTGGACTAGCGGGAGGCCAGAATGAGCAGTTCTTC.

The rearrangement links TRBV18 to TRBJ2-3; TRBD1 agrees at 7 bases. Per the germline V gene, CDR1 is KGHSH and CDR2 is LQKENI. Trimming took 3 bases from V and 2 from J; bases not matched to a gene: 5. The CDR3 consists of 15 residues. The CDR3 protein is CASSPVGQNTDTQYF. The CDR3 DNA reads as TGTGCCAGCTCACCCGTGGGACAGAACACAGATACGCAGTATTTT.

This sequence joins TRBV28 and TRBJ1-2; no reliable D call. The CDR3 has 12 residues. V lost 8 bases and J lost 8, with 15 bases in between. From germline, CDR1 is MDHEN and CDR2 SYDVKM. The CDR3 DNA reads TGTGCCAGCGATGACTCGGGTGCCGGCTACACCTTC. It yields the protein CASDDSGAGYTF.

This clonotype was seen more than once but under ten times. CDR3 DNA: TGTGCCAGCAGTTTGAGTCAGGGTAATTCACCCCTCCACTTT. Translation gives CASSLSQGNSPLHF. The J gene is TRBJ1-6, the V gene TRBV28; TRBD1 is a possible D gene (5 bases). The length of the CDR3 is 14 residues. Germline V gene data show CDR1 as MDHEN and CDR2 as SYDVKM. Trimming shortened V by 3 bases and J by 6 bases, and 9 bases separated the two germline ends.

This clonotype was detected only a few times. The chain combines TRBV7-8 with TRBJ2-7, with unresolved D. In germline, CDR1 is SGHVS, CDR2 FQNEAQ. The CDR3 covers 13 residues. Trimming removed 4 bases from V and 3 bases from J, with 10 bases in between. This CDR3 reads CASSSRSFYEQYF. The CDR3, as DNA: TGTGCCAGCAGCTCCCGGTCCTTCTACGAGCAGTACTTC.

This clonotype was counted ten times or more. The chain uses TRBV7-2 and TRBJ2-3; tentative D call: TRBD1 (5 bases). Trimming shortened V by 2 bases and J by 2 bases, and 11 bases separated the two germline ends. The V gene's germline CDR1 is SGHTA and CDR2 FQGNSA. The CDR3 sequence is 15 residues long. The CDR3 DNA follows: TGTGCCAGCAGCTTACACGGCAGGGTCACAGATACGCAGTATTTT. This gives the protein CASSLHGRVTDTQYF.

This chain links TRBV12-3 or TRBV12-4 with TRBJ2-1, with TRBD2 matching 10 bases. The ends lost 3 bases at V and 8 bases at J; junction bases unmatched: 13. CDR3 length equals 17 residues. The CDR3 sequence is CASSFAASGGWVHEQFF. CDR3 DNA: TGTGCCAGCAGTTTTGCGGCTAGCGGGGGTTGGGTTCATGAGCAGTTCTTC.

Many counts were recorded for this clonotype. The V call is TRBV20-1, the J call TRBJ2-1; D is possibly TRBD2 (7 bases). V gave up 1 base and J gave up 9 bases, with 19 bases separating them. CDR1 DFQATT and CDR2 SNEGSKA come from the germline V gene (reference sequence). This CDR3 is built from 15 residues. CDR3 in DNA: TGCAGTGCTAGAGCGATGGGGGGGGCCTCCATTGAGCAGTTCTTC. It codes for CSARAMGGASIEQFF.

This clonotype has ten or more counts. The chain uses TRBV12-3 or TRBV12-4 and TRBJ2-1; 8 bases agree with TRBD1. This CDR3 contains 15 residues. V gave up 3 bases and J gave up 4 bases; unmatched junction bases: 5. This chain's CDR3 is CASSLPGQVYNEQFF. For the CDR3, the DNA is TGTGCCAGCAGTTTGCCGGGACAGGTGTACAATGAGCAGTTCTTC.

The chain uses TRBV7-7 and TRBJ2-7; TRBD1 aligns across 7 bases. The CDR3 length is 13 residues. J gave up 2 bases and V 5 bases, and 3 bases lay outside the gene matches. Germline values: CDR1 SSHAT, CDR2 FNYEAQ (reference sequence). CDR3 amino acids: CASSMGQPYEQYF. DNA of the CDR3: TGTGCCAGCAGCATGGGACAGCCCTACGAGCAGTACTTC.

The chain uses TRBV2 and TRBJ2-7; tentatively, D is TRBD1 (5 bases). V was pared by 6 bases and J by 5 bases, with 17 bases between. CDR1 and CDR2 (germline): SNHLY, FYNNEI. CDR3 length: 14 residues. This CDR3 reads CASSPQQGINEQYF. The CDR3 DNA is TGTGCCAGCAGCCCCCAGCAGGGTATAAACGAGCAGTACTTC.

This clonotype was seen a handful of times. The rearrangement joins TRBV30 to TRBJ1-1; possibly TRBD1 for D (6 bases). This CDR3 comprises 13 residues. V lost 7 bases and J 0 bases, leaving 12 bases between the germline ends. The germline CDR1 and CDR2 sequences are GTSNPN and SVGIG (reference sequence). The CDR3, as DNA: TGTGCCTTTGATGGGGGCCTGAACACTGAAGCTTTCTTT. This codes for CAFDGGLNTEAFF.